Sequencing of this TCR beta chain was carried out in a study of T-cell memory formation after mild COVID-19 (dated by TCRdb to the early 2020s). At the level of the whole study: TCR sequence clusters from the two donors were largely donor specific. In a couple of donors, T-cell clones that expanded and contracted after mild COVID-19 were followed by sequencing TCRalpha and TCRbeta repertoires longitudinally. Two young, previously healthy adult volunteers made up the cohort, one male and one female. Findings and caveats that apply to the study as a whole: Clones contracting from day 15 to 85 had balanced CD4/CD8 phenotypes, while a second wave expanding from day 15 to 37 was biased towards CD4+. Contracting CD4+ clones appeared mostly in the CM and EM memory subsets, whereas CD8+ clones were enriched in EMRA. SARS-CoV-2 specificity was not confirmed for the second-wave clones peaking on day 37. Some responding clones were detected in pre-infection memory, suggesting pre-existing cross-reactive memory T cells joined the SARS-CoV-2 response. The study covered only two mild cases, and larger cohorts including severe cases with pre-infection samples were considered necessary.

In the germline V gene, CDR1 corresponds to KGHDR and CDR2 to SFDVKD. V loses 3 bases of germline sequence and J loses 3 bases, and the interval between the two ends is 10 bases. The CDR3 measures 14 amino acids from cysteine to phenylalanine. Just CDR3 DNA is preserved here, 42 bases in frame from base 1. This clonotype was seen more than once but under ten times. Its antigen is still unknown. No clone much larger than this one lies a single base away; base qualities are absent. Sequencing was performed on an Illumina NovaSeq 6000. TCRalpha and TCRbeta cDNA libraries were built by 5'RACE with constant-segment primers, adding sample barcodes and unique molecular identifiers. Trizol reagent was used to extract RNA from every sample. Library amplification was performed in two PCR steps, and a second sample barcode and Illumina TruSeq adapters were introduced in the second step. Sequencing of the libraries was done on an Illumina NovaSeq, producing 2 x 150 bp paired-end reads. Per the authors' processing: Demultiplexing of reads and collapsing into UMI-guided consensus sequences were performed with migec v1.2.7. With mixcr v2.1.11, UMI consensuses were aligned to TRA and TRB V and J templates and assembled into clonotypes. Expanded or contracted clonotypes were those called significant by both edgeR and NoisET, with noise models trained on biological replicates. edgeR calls used a false discovery rate-adjusted p below 0.01 and a log2 fold-change threshold of 1. PCA with hierarchical clustering of max-normalized trajectories of the 1000 most abundant clonotypes was used as exploratory dynamics analysis. Separately sequenced CD4+ and CD8+ repertoires were used to assign the CD4 or CD8 phenotype of responding clones. TCRdb reworked the public reads: Q25 trimming with fastp, MiXCR clone assembly, productive beta chains retained. All rows with the same CDR3 protein become a single entry with the most common DNA and genes. The V and J calls were determined by TCRdb, not by the authors. In this sample the table shows around 500,000 distinct CDR3 sequences, roughly 18% of which occur a single time. The ten top clones hold 9% to 15% of the sample.

PBMCs were isolated by Ficoll-Paque density gradient centrifugation. The TCR was taken from an adult woman who had mild COVID-19 (a few samples of this study predate the infection). The sample titles of this study are shuffled in the database, so cell type and time point are left out; the donor was told from shared clones. Sequencing was done on a sample of PBMCs or a T cell subset sorted from them (not recorded which). Recombination connected TRBV24-1 to TRBJ2-5, with no confidently assigned D gene. The CDR3 reads as follows: CATSDPRVEETQYF. The DNA is TGTGCCACCAGTGATCCCCGGGTAGAAGAGACCCAGTACTTC.